This T cell receptor (beta chain) comes out of a study of Ad26.COV2.S vaccination and SARS-CoV-2 variants. Specified treatment: roughly 19 received Ad26.COV2.S at low or high dose, single or two shots; 5 received placebo; per-sample allocation not given. Sampling occurred on day 63 after the first vaccine or placebo injection. Germline-derived CDR1 and CDR2 are LNHNV and YYDKDF (reference sequence). This CDR3 is built from 15 residues. The V and J ends lost 5 bases and 3 bases, in that order; junction bases with no gene match: 7. The protocol was immunoSEQ multiplex PCR, while the TCRdb copy is restricted to in-frame clones and leaves out a portion. The data hold 430,000 or so clones, with 80% to 95% observed a single time.

The TCR was taken from a person aged 18-65 years who received the Ad26.COV2.S COVID-19 vaccine or a placebo. The sample in question was peripheral blood, obtained in a trial of Ad26.COV2.S vaccine versus placebo. The J gene is TRBJ2-1, the V gene TRBV15, with 7 bases aligning to TRBD1. The CDR3 here is CATSDGTDSYNEQFF. CDR3 coding DNA: TGTGCCACCAGCGATGGGACAGACAGCTACAATGAGCAGTTCTTC. The full variable domain, with the rest looked up from reference TRBV15 and TRBJ2-1, is DAMVIQNPRYQVTQFGKPVTLSCSQTLNHNVMYWYQQKSSQAPKLLFHYYDKDFNNEADTPDNFQSRRPNTSFCFLDIRSPGLGDTAMYLCATSDGTDSYNEQFFGPGTRLTVL.